The entry below describes one T cell receptor beta chain. TCRdb keeps only in-frame clones here, not all; method: immunoSEQ multiplex PCR. The sample yields more than 95,000 clones, around 86% seen once. The sample comes from a study of control samples from healthy donors and cancer patients. V dropped 0 bases and J dropped 0 bases, with 12 bases sitting between them. The germline CDR1 and CDR2 sequences are SGHTA and FQGNSA. CDR3 length: 16 amino acids. The receptor comes from a man between 35 and 55 years old in good health. The J gene is TRBJ2-7, the V gene TRBV7-2, with a tentative D call TRBD2 (5 bases). Input material: blood. CDR3 in DNA: TGTGCCAGCAGCTTAGCGTCGGGGATCCGCTCCTACGAGCAGTACTTC. Translation: CASSLASGIRSYEQYF.